The rows below give T cell receptor beta chains drawn from one sample of a study of control samples from healthy donors and cancer patients. TCRdb's copy holds only in-frame clones and misses some; the assay was immunoSEQ multiplex PCR. This table holds 140,000 or so clones, 91% found once. Material: blood. The receptors were sampled from a young man in good health. The CDR3 runs from the conserved cysteine through the conserved F or W. The D gene is left open where the match is weak. Some rows mark clone size as missing; the rest say once, few, many or name a class of expanded clone.

>NA|TRBJ1-5|TRBV19|once
CASSPQGARNQPQHF
TGTGCCAGTAGTCCACAGGGAGCGCGCAATCAGCCCCAGCATTTT
>NA|TRBJ1-3|TRBV30|once
CAWSGGSGGNTIYF
TGTGCCTGGAGTGGGGGTTCGGGGGGAAACACCATATATTTT
>TRBD1|TRBJ2-7|TRBV19|once
CASSIARTGGEQYF
TGTGCCAGTAGTATAGCCCGGACAGGGGGCGAGCAGTACTTC
>NA|TRBJ2-5|TRBV23-1|NA
CASSPKTRAPTRETQYF
TGCGCCAGCAGTCCTAAAACCCGGGCTCCAACCAGGGAGACCCAGTACTTC
>NA|TRBJ1-6|TRBV11-2|NA
CASSLESGVGSPLHF
TGTGCCAGCAGCTTAGAAAGCGGGGTAGGGTCACCCCTCCACTTT
>TRBD1|TRBJ1-2|TRBV2|once
CASRTLPGQISGYTF
TGTGCCAGCAGGACCCTTCCGGGACAGATTAGCGGCTACACCTTC
>NA|TRBJ1-1|TRBV4-1|NA
CASSQEGLNTEAFF
TGCGCCAGCAGCCAAGAAGGGCTAAACACTGAAGCTTTCTTT
>TRBD1|TRBJ1-2|TRBV7-9|NA
CASDRGPNYGYTF
TGTGCCAGCGACAGGGGGCCTAACTATGGCTACACCTTC
>NA|TRBJ2-3|TRBV28|once
CASSLNPLRRDTQYF
TGTGCCAGCAGTTTAAATCCCCTTCGGAGAGATACGCAGTATTTT
>TRBD2|TRBJ2-3|TRBV5-4|NA
CATSPGGGAGFGTDTQYF
TGTGCCACCAGCCCTGGCGGGGGGGCCGGTTTTGGCACAGATACGCAGTATTTT
>NA|TRBJ2-1|TRBV6-5|NA
CASKQTTAVEFF
TGTGCCAGCAAACAAACGACGGCGGTCGAATTCTTC
>NA|TRBJ1-4|TRBV5-1|NA
CASSLAGPGLSTNEKLFF
TGCGCCAGCAGCTTGGCGGGTCCGGGTTTATCAACTAATGAAAAACTGTTTTTT
>NA|TRBJ2-7|TRBV12-3/TRBV12-4|NA
CASSLEGYEQYF
TGTGCCAGCAGTCTTGAGGGGTACGAGCAGTACTTC
>TRBD2|TRBJ2-1|TRBV7-3|NA
CASSTASGGTNEQFF
TGTGCCAGCAGCACAGCTAGCGGGGGGACCAATGAGCAGTTCTTC
>NA|TRBJ2-2|TRBV5-1|NA
CASSWEADLTGELFF
TGCGCCAGCAGCTGGGAGGCGGATTTGACCGGGGAGCTGTTTTTT
>NA|TRBJ2-7|TRBV19|NA
CASSIGWDAVYEQYF
TGTGCCAGTAGTATAGGGTGGGATGCAGTCTACGAGCAGTACTTC
>NA|TRBJ1-2|TRBV30|NA
CAWSVAYGYTF
TGTGCCTGGAGTGTAGCCTATGGCTACACCTTC
>TRBD1|TRBJ2-7|TRBV5-1|NA
CASSFSGTGGYEQYF
TGCGCCAGCAGCTTTTCCGGGACAGGAGGGTACGAGCAGTACTTC
>TRBD1|TRBJ2-5|TRBV5-5|once
CASSLVTGLGETQYF
TGTGCCAGCAGCTTGGTGACAGGGCTTGGGGAGACCCAGTACTTC
>NA|TRBJ2-1|TRBV5-1|NA
CASSLGGAGYNEQFF
TGCGCCAGCAGCTTAGGGGGGGCTGGATACAATGAGCAGTTCTTC
>NA|TRBJ1-1|TRBV12-3/TRBV12-4|NA
CASRYGTEAFF
TGTGCCAGCAGGTATGGTACTGAAGCTTTCTTT
>NA|TRBJ1-1|TRBV21-1|NA
CASSKTGRFTEAFF
TGTGCCAGCAGCAAAACCGGGAGGTTCACTGAAGCTTTCTTT
>TRBD1|TRBJ2-7|TRBV19|once
CASSSPTGGAGREQYF
TGTGCCAGTAGTAGCCCCACAGGGGGCGCAGGTCGGGAGCAGTACTTC
>NA|TRBJ1-5|TRBV7-9|NA
CASSRYQGSDNQPQHF
TGTGCCAGCAGCCGTTATCAGGGGTCTGACAATCAGCCCCAGCATTTT
>TRBD1|TRBJ1-1|TRBV23-1|NA
CASSQGDRVGDTEAFF
TGCGCCAGCAGTCAAGGGGACAGGGTAGGGGACACTGAAGCTTTCTTT
>TRBD1|TRBJ1-2|TRBV6-5|NA
CASRWTGVDGYTF
TGTGCCAGCAGGTGGACAGGGGTGGATGGCTACACCTTC
>NA|TRBJ2-3|TRBV10-2|NA
CASSVSYTDTQYF
TGCGCCAGCAGTGTTAGTTACACAGATACGCAGTATTTT
>NA|TRBJ1-2|TRBV5-1|few
CASSLGGADGYTF
TGCGCCAGCAGCTTGGGGGGGGCTGATGGCTACACCTTC
>NA|TRBJ2-2|TRBV6-5|NA
CASTHTGELFF
TGTGCCAGCACTCACACCGGGGAGCTGTTTTTT
>NA|TRBJ1-1|TRBV27|NA
CASSVVQGLTSNTEAFF
TGTGCCAGCAGTGTAGTACAGGGTCTAACTAGTAACACTGAAGCTTTCTTT
>NA|TRBJ2-7|TRBV24-1|NA
CATSAGYEQYF
TGTGCCACCAGTGCGGGCTACGAGCAGTACTTC
>NA|TRBJ1-6|TRBV3-1/TRBV3-2|NA
CASSPEKGNSPLHF
TGTGCCAGCAGCCCTGAGAAAGGGAATTCACCCCTCCACTTT
>NA|TRBJ1-2|TRBV19|NA
CASSMETFNYGYTF
TGTGCCAGTAGTATGGAGACGTTTAACTATGGCTACACCTTC
>NA|TRBJ2-3|TRBV7-9|NA
CASSSQGSTQYF
TGTGCCAGCAGCTCACAGGGTTCAACGCAGTATTTT
>NA|TRBJ1-3|TRBV6-5|NA
CASSTQGSGNTIYF
TGTGCCAGCAGTACTCAGGGCTCTGGAAACACCATATATTTT
>NA|TRBJ1-5|TRBV27|NA
CASKNTGQPQHF
TGTGCCAGCAAGAATACCGGTCAGCCCCAGCATTTT
>TRBD2|TRBJ2-2|TRBV2|NA
CASGTGTSRVGELFF
TGTGCCAGCGGAACCGGGACTAGCAGGGTCGGGGAGCTGTTTTTT
>TRBD1|TRBJ1-6|TRBV5-8|NA
CASSDNRGHNSPLHF
TGTGCCAGCAGCGATAACAGGGGTCATAATTCACCCCTCCACTTT
>NA|TRBJ1-6|TRBV6-5|few
CASSVDLYNSPLHF
TGTGCCAGCAGCGTTGACCTCTATAATTCACCCCTCCACTTT
>TRBD2|TRBJ2-3|TRBV7-6|NA
CASSPMGGDTQYF
TGTGCCAGCAGCCCTATGGGGGGGGATACGCAGTATTTT
>NA|TRBJ1-1|TRBV7-8|NA
CASSLVETAPEAFF
TGTGCCAGCAGCTTAGTCGAGACAGCCCCTGAAGCTTTCTTT
>NA|TRBJ2-7|TRBV7-9|NA
CASSPRVDEQYF
TGTGCCAGCAGCCCCAGGGTCGACGAGCAGTACTTC
>TRBD2|TRBJ2-3|TRBV6-4|NA
CASSEGRGAPTQYF
TGTGCCAGCAGTGAAGGGCGGGGGGCTCCTACGCAGTATTTT
>NA|TRBJ1-4|TRBV19|few
CASARGGAMSEKLFF
TGTGCCAGTGCCCGAGGGGGGGCCATGAGTGAAAAACTGTTTTTT
>TRBD1|TRBJ1-3|TRBV13|NA
CASSLRFIELGRGYLNTIYF
TGTGCCAGCAGCTTACGTTTTATTGAATTGGGCAGGGGGTATTTAAACACCATATATTTT
>NA|TRBJ1-1|TRBV19|NA
CASSLGQPIEAFF
TGTGCCAGTAGTCTAGGACAGCCTATTGAAGCTTTCTTT
>TRBD2|TRBJ2-5|TRBV11-2|NA
CASRVGVAGPRETQYF
TGTGCCAGCAGGGTTGGGGTAGCGGGACCCCGGGAGACCCAGTACTTC
>NA|TRBJ1-1|TRBV28|NA
CASSRGGSNTEAFF
TGTGCCAGCAGTCGAGGGGGTTCAAACACTGAAGCTTTCTTT
>NA|TRBJ2-6|TRBV28|NA
CASSAAGTGANVLTF
TGTGCCAGCAGCGCAGCAGGGACTGGGGCCAACGTCCTGACTTTC
>TRBD2|TRBJ2-7|TRBV4-1|NA
CASSQRGLAGSDEQYF
TGCGCCAGCAGCCAGAGAGGACTAGCGGGGTCGGACGAGCAGTACTTC
>TRBD1|TRBJ2-7|TRBV2|NA
CASSEAHRGRTYEQYF
TGTGCCAGCAGTGAAGCGCACAGGGGAAGAACCTACGAGCAGTACTTC
>NA|TRBJ1-1|TRBV29-1|once
CSVETLGQNTEAFF
TGCAGCGTTGAAACGTTAGGGCAGAACACTGAAGCTTTCTTT
>NA|TRBJ1-1|TRBV7-9|few
CASSLQGNTEAFF
TGTGCCAGCAGCCTACAGGGGAACACTGAAGCTTTCTTT
>NA|TRBJ2-1|TRBV9|NA
CASSPMRTGQNEQFF
TGTGCCAGCAGCCCGATGAGGACGGGCCAAAATGAGCAGTTCTTC
>NA|TRBJ2-2|TRBV11-2|NA
CASSLVRSGELFF
TGTGCCAGCAGCTTAGTGCGGTCCGGGGAGCTGTTTTTT